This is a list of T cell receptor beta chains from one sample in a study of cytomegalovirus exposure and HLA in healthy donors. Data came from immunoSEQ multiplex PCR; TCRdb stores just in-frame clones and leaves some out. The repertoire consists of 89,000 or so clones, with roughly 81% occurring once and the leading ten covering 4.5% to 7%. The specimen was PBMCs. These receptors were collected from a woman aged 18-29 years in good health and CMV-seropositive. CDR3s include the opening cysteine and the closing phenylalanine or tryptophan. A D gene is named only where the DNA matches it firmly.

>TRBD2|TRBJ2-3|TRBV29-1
CSAAPERGARDTQYF
TGCAGCGCTGCACCGGAGCGGGGGGCGAGAGATACGCAGTATTTT
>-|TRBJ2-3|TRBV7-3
CASSPGGTDTQYF
TGTGCCAGCAGCCCAGGGGGCACAGATACGCAGTATTTT
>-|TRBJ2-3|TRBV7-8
CASSFRGQDTQYF
TGTGCCAGCAGCTTCAGGGGCCAAGATACGCAGTATTTT
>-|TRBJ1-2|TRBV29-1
CSVEDGAGSTF
TGCAGCGTTGAAGACGGTGCAGGGTCGACCTTC
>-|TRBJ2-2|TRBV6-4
CASSPRDTGELFF
TGTGCCAGCAGTCCCAGGGACACCGGGGAGCTGTTTTTT
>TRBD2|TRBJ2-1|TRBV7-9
CASSQGGSSYNEQFF
TGTGCCAGCAGCCAGGGCGGGAGCTCCTACAATGAGCAGTTCTTC
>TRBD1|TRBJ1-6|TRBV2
CASLRQGGSPLHF
TGTGCCAGCTTACGACAGGGAGGCTCACCCCTCCACTTT
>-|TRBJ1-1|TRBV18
CASSPRQATEAFF
TGTGCCAGCTCACCGCGACAGGCCACTGAAGCTTTCTTT
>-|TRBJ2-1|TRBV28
CASSLTRNRARNEQFF
TGTGCCAGCAGTTTAACAAGAAACAGGGCCCGCAATGAGCAGTTCTTC
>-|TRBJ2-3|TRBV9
CASSGPLVDTQYF
TGTGCCAGCAGCGGACCTCTAGTAGATACGCAGTATTTT
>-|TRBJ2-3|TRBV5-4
CASRRTPQGTDTQYF
TGTGCCAGCAGACGCACCCCACAGGGCACAGATACGCAGTATTTT
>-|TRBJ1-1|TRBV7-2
CASSFSRGTEAFF
TGTGCCAGCAGCTTCTCCAGGGGAACTGAAGCTTTCTTT
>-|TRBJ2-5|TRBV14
CASSQLVGFMGSQAETQYF
TGTGCCAGCAGCCAATTGGTTGGGTTTATGGGATCACAGGCAGAGACCCAGTACTTC
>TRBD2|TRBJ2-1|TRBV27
CASSFSLAGVDEQFF
TGTGCCAGCAGTTTCTCACTAGCGGGGGTAGATGAGCAGTTCTTC